The subject of this entry is one TCR beta chain. Antigen: not known. At the time of sampling, donors were nominally healthy, though unrecorded immune exposures were likely. This entry is derived from a study of cytomegalovirus exposure and HLA in healthy donors. General study points: In a later analysis, common viral pathogens appeared linked to several of the most significant clusters. By a later analysis, the bulk of CMV-associated TCR beta chains appeared HLA-restricted. A later analysis linked a missense DCLRE1C variant to TCR beta V- and J-gene trimming.

Germline trimming cut 0 bases from V and 7 bases from J; bases unmatched to any gene: 3. Germline CDR1 reads MNHNY; CDR2 reads SVGAGI (reference sequence). CDR3 length: 14 amino acids. The PCR made use of 60 Vbeta and 13 Jbeta primers. Assay: immunoSEQ multiplex PCR; the TCRdb copy retains only in-frame clones and omits some. The sample holds 150,000 to 180,000 clones, roughly 82% seen once. The sequenced material came from PBMCs. The source of this sequence is a woman in her fifties or sixties in good health and CMV-seropositive. The chain combines TRBV6-6 with TRBJ2-1, with TRBD1 matching over 7 bases. CDR3 residues: CASSYSTQGNEQFF. The CDR3 bases are TGTGCCAGCAGTTACTCGACACAGGGGAATGAGCAGTTCTTC.